Each of the 27 T cell receptor beta chains below was sequenced from the same sample in a study of blood T cell repertoires in COVID-19. Libraries were prepared by immunoSEQ multiplex PCR; TCRdb keeps only in-frame clonotypes and omits some of them. The sample records approximately 210,000 clones, approximately 81% being singletons. Material: peripheral blood. All receptors derive from a man aged 25-45 years with active or convalescent COVID-19.

The gene calls are TRBV6-5 and TRBJ2-1; 12 nucleotides align to TRBD2. This CDR3 has 15 amino acids. Trimming took 7 bases from V and 6 from J; bases not matched to a gene: 7. Germline V gives CDR1 MNHEY, CDR2 SVGAGI. Here the CDR3 reads CASTALAGGPNEQFF. The CDR3 DNA is TGTGCCAGCACCGCACTAGCGGGGGGCCCCAATGAGCAGTTCTTC.

The CDR3 reads CASSLAGGRKTQYF. The CDR3 DNA reads TGTGCCAGCAGCCTAGCGGGGGGGCGGAAGACCCAGTACTTC. J is TRBJ2-5 and V is TRBV6-5; 12 positions agree with TRBD2. V trimming: 6 bases; J trimming: 6 bases; junction bases outside the gene matches: 5. The CDR3 loop spans 14 amino acids. Germline CDR1 and CDR2: MNHEY and SVGAGI.

The chain is built from TRBV25-1 and TRBJ2-1, with D uncertain. This CDR3 contains 13 residues. Trimming removed 0 bases from V and 4 bases from J, with 4 bases in between. The germline CDR1 and CDR2 sequences are MGHDK and SYGVNS. CDR3 bases: TGTGCCAGCAGTGAATACGTGTACAATGAGCAGTTCTTC. This codes for CASSEYVYNEQFF.

The genes are TRBV30 and TRBJ1-5; 11 bases are a match to TRBD1. CDR1 is GTSNPN, CDR2 SVGIG, per germline (reference sequence). Trimming took 0 bases from V and 6 from J; bases not matched to a gene: 4. The CDR3 contains 15 residues. The CDR3: CAWSVRGTGGQPQHF. The CDR3 DNA is TGTGCCTGGAGTGTACGGGGGACAGGGGGTCAGCCCCAGCATTTT.

This chain links TRBV24-1 with TRBJ2-7; D perhaps matches TRBD2 (5 bases). Between the trimmed V and J ends, which lost 7 bases and 2 bases, there was a span of 14 bases. The CDR3 length is 14 residues. Per germline, CDR1 KGHDR and CDR2 SFDVKD. The CDR3 here is CATRRAAHPYEQYF. CDR3 sequence (DNA): TGTGCCACCAGGAGGGCGGCTCATCCCTACGAGCAGTACTTC.

The chain carries TRBV6-5 and TRBJ2-7; D gene unclear. Germline V gives CDR1 MNHEY, CDR2 SVGAGI. The CDR3 extends over 13 amino acids. Trimming left V 2 bases short and J 9 bases short, with 14 bases between. The DNA of the CDR3 is TGTGCCAGCAGTTACGAGAGAGGAGTTGGGCAGTACTTC. Protein product: CASSYERGVGQYF.

The chain employs TRBV5-4 and TRBJ2-3, with D possibly TRBD1 on 6 matching bases. The CDR3 has 16 amino acids. Trimming cost V 0 bases and J 5 bases, with 16 bases left between them. CDR1 and CDR2 from the germline V gene are SGHNT and YYREEE (reference sequence). The CDR3 loop reads CASSLVHRESGDTQYF. The CDR3 DNA is TGTGCCAGCAGCTTGGTACACAGGGAATCGGGAGATACGCAGTATTTT.

The gene calls are TRBV3-1 (or the pseudogene TRBV3-2) and TRBJ2-7; tentative D call: TRBD2 (5 bases). This CDR3 comprises 14 residues. The V and J ends lost 1 base and 3 bases respectively, with 10 bases between them. Germline V gene data show CDR1 as LGHDT and CDR2 as YNNKEL (reference sequence). This chain's CDR3 is CASSQGTGGYEQYF. The DNA for the CDR3 is TGTGCCAGCAGCCAAGGGACTGGAGGCTACGAGCAGTACTTC.

J is TRBJ1-1 and V is TRBV15; weak D call: TRBD1 (5 bases). V lost 0 bases and J 1 base, leaving 12 bases between the germline ends. The length of the CDR3 is 16 residues. Germline V gene data show CDR1 as LNHNV and CDR2 as YYDKDF (reference sequence). The CDR3 DNA sequence: TGTGCCACCAGCAGAGATCAGGGATCTGCGAACACTGAAGCTTTCTTT. Amino acid sequence: CATSRDQGSANTEAFF. Looking up the rest from reference TRBV15 and TRBJ1-1 gives the full variable domain: DAMVIQNPRYQVTQFGKPVTLSCSQTLNHNVMYWYQQKSSQAPKLLFHYYDKDFNNEADTPDNFQSRRPNTSFCFLDIRSPGLGDTAMYLCATSRDQGSANTEAFFGQGTRLTVV.

The V call is TRBV15, the J call TRBJ2-2; 7 nucleotides agree with TRBD1. The CDR3 is made up of 15 amino acids. V lost 5 bases, J lost 5 bases, and 8 bases stayed unmatched. Germline V lookup: CDR1 LNHNV, CDR2 YYDKDF (reference sequence). The CDR3 sequence: CATSVRGRGTGELFF. CDR3 nucleotide sequence: TGTGCCACCAGCGTTCGGGGCAGGGGGACCGGGGAGCTGTTTTTT.

J is TRBJ2-7 and V is TRBV19; possibly TRBD2 for D (5 bases). Germline lookup yields CDR1 LNHDA and CDR2 SQIVND (reference sequence). V was trimmed by 5 bases and J by 7 bases, leaving 15 bases between them. This CDR3 spans 13 amino acids. CDR3 amino acids: CASSPGRTYEQYF. CDR3 nucleotide sequence: TGTGCCAGTAGTCCAGGACGGACTTATGAGCAGTACTTC.

The V call is TRBV2, the J call TRBJ2-3; D might be TRBD2 (6 bases). The CDR3 runs to 15 residues. Germline lookup yields CDR1 SNHLY and CDR2 FYNNEI. The ends were cut back, 4 bases at V and 0 bases at J, with 11 bases in the middle. The CDR3 region is CASSVSGISTDTQYF. The CDR3 DNA sequence: TGTGCCAGCAGTGTTAGCGGAATTAGCACAGATACGCAGTATTTT.

This clone appeared once. This chain joins TRBV6-4 and TRBJ2-3; 7 bases are shared with TRBD2. CDR3 length: 18 amino acids. CDR1 is MRHNA and CDR2 is SNTAGT in the germline V gene. The junction had 16 bases not matched to a gene; V was cut back by 3 bases and J by 4 bases. This chain's CDR3 is CASSEAPLGGGLADTQYF. The DNA of the CDR3 is TGTGCCAGCAGTGAAGCCCCTTTGGGGGGAGGGCTGGCAGATACGCAGTATTTT.

The rearrangement uses TRBV5-6 and TRBJ2-2; 13 bases fit TRBD2. Germline lookup yields CDR1 SGHDT and CDR2 YYEEEE. The V segment lost 3 bases and the J segment 5 bases; nucleotides outside the gene matches: 7. The CDR3 is made up of 17 amino acids. CDR3 amino acids: CASSSGLAGKGTGELFF. The CDR3 nucleotides read TGTGCCAGCAGCTCGGGACTAGCGGGGAAGGGTACCGGGGAGCTGTTTTTT.

V and J are TRBV27 and TRBJ2-3; TRBD1 might be the D (5 bases). In germline, CDR1 is MNHEY, CDR2 SMNVEV (reference sequence). V lost 8 bases to trimming and J lost 2 bases, with 11 bases between them. The CDR3 has 13 residues. The chain's CDR3 is CASQGRSTDTQYF. In DNA form, the CDR3 reads TGTGCCAGCCAGGGCAGGTCCACAGATACGCAGTATTTT.

This chain joins TRBV7-9 and TRBJ2-1; 11 bases match TRBD2. CDR3 size: 16 residues. Looked up from germline, CDR1 is SEHNR and CDR2 is FQNEAQ (reference sequence). With 5 bases clipped from V and 2 bases from J, the junction kept 5 bases outside the gene matches. This CDR3 reads CASSPPTSGTYNEQFF. Written as DNA, the CDR3 is TGTGCCAGCAGCCCGCCGACTAGCGGGACCTACAATGAGCAGTTCTTC.

V usage is TRBV4-2 and J usage is TRBJ1-5; D might be TRBD1 (6 bases). Germline values: CDR1 LGHNA, CDR2 YNFKEQ. This CDR3 is built from 16 residues. V lost 5 bases and J lost 7, with 21 bases in between. CDR3 DNA sequence: TGTGCCAGCAGCGCCCACCCAGGGGACGGGAACCAGCCCCAGCATTTT. Protein: CASSAHPGDGNQPQHF.

The DNA of the CDR3 is TGTGCCAGCAGTCTCCCTGGCAATGAAAAACTGTTTTTT. Protein sequence: CASSLPGNEKLFF. The gene calls are TRBV6-5 and TRBJ1-4; no clear D. Germline loops: CDR1 MNHEY, CDR2 SVGAGI. Between the trimmed V and J ends, which lost 5 bases and 5 bases, there was a span of 9 bases. The CDR3 runs to 13 residues.

This chain uses TRBV12-3 or TRBV12-4 with TRBJ1-1; the D is unclear. This CDR3 is built from 11 residues. V dropped 7 bases and J dropped 0 bases, with 3 bases sitting between them. The CDR3 is CASTLNTEAFF. CDR3 nucleotide sequence: TGTGCCAGCACCTTGAACACTGAAGCTTTCTTT.

The rearrangement uses TRBV10-1 and TRBJ2-7; 16 bases are shared with TRBD2. V lost 4 bases and J lost 2; bases outside the gene matches: 8. This CDR3 region has 18 residues. Per the germline V gene, CDR1 is WNHNN and CDR2 is SYGVQD (reference sequence). The CDR3 loop reads CASSAEGTSGRGAYEQYF. The CDR3 DNA follows: TGCGCCAGCAGTGCAGAGGGGACTAGCGGGAGGGGGGCCTACGAGCAGTACTTC.

The J gene is TRBJ2-3, the V gene TRBV7-2; 8 positions agree with TRBD2. The CDR3 consists of 15 residues. V lost 3 bases to trimming and J lost 4 bases; unmatched junction nucleotides: 6. Germline V gene lookup returns CDR1 SGHTA and CDR2 FQGNSA. CDR3 nucleotides: TGTGCCAGCAGCTTTGTGACTAGCGTGGCAGATACGCAGTATTTT. As protein: CASSFVTSVADTQYF.

The chain has TRBV9 and TRBJ2-7; possible D gene TRBD1, 6 bases. The ends were cut back, 2 bases at V and 0 bases at J, with 12 bases in the middle. This CDR3 is built from 15 residues. Germline CDR1 SGDLS, CDR2 YYNGEE. CDR3 DNA: TGTGCCAGCAGCGTCGGAACAGGGTCCTCCTACGAGCAGTACTTC. Translation gives CASSVGTGSSYEQYF. Full variable domain (outside the CDR3, taken from reference TRBV9 and TRBJ2-7): DSGVTQTPKHLITATGQRVTLRCSPRSGDLSVYWYQQSLDQGLQFLIQYYNGEERAKGNILERFSAQQFPDLHSELNLSSLELGDSALYFCASSVGTGSSYEQYFGPGTRLTVT.

The rearrangement joins TRBV29-1 to TRBJ2-7; 8 bases are a match to TRBD2. The V segment lost 4 bases and the J segment 0 bases; nucleotides outside the gene matches: 8. CDR3 length equals 15 residues. Germline CDR1 and CDR2: SQVTM and ANQGSEA. The CDR3 here is CSVGGPGGSSYEQYF. The CDR3 DNA is TGCAGCGTTGGGGGCCCGGGGGGGAGCTCCTACGAGCAGTACTTC.

As DNA, the CDR3 is TGTGCCAGCAGCCACGGGACAGGGGCGGTTCAGCCCCAGCATTTT. This sequence encodes CASSHGTGAVQPQHF. V is TRBV7-2 and J is TRBJ1-5; 10 bases fit TRBD1. V gave up 5 bases and J gave up 6 bases; unmatched junction bases: 7. The CDR3 runs 15 residues. Germline V gives CDR1 SGHTA, CDR2 FQGNSA.

This chain connects TRBV24-1 to TRBJ2-2; the match to TRBD1 covers 7 bases. The ends lost 9 bases at V and 0 bases at J; junction bases unmatched: 6. There are 15 residues in the CDR3. CDR1 KGHDR and CDR2 SFDVKD come from the germline V gene. The CDR3 DNA follows: TGTGCCACCGGGACAGCTGTTCCGAACACCGGGGAGCTGTTTTTT. This gives the protein CATGTAVPNTGELFF.

The sample holds one count of this clone. The chain links TRBV6-2 or TRBV6-3 to TRBJ2-3, with D possibly being TRBD2 (5 bases). CDR1 MNHEY and CDR2 SVGEGT come from the germline V gene. The CDR3 has 15 amino acids. Trimming removed 2 bases at V and 5 bases at J, with 14 bases between. The DNA of the CDR3 is TGTGCCAGCAGTTACGGTGACCTAGCTGGAGATACGCAGTATTTT. The encoded protein is CASSYGDLAGDTQYF.

This chain uses TRBV6-2 or TRBV6-3 with TRBJ2-5; D is possibly TRBD2 (5 bases). The V gene lost 5 bases and the J gene lost 9 bases, with 19 bases spanning the gap. The CDR3 is made up of 14 amino acids. Germline V CDR1 and CDR2: MNHEY, SVGEGT. The CDR3 DNA follows: TGTGCCAGCAGTGATCAGGAGGACCGTAGGGCCCAGTACTTC. This codes for CASSDQEDRRAQYF.